This entry features one TCR beta chain sequence. This record belongs to a study of blood T cell repertoires in COVID-19. Study information: Samples representing acute and convalescent COVID-19 were sourced from the United States, Italy and Spain. T cells, B-cell-depleted T cells, or PBMCs provided the cDNA or gDNA that served as material.

Germline loops: CDR1 MDHEN, CDR2 SYDVKM. V dropped 7 bases and J dropped 9 bases, with 12 bases sitting between them. The CDR3 totals 12 residues. Under the authors' procedure: Reference gene primer amplification yielded estimated nucleated cell counts. TCRdb keeps only in-frame clones here, not all; method: immunoSEQ multiplex PCR. D and trimming were read from the DNA, whereas the V and J calls and clone size are those reported in that table. The table shows about 210,000 clones, with roughly 86% occurring only once. The receptor was derived from a woman aged 35 to 49 with acute or convalescent COVID-19. The sequenced sample consisted of peripheral blood. The chain uses TRBV28 and TRBJ2-2, with D possibly matching TRBD2 (5 bases). The CDR3 nucleotides are TGTGCCAGCACGTCGGGGTTACGGGAGCTGTTTTTT. This gives the protein CASTSGLRELFF.